The sequence of this T cell receptor (beta chain) was determined in a study of T-cell reconstitution after alpha-beta-depleted transplantation in children. The CDR3 covers 16 residues. Trimming removed 4 bases from V and 5 bases from J; junction bases left unmatched: 10. This clonotype was recorded many times. Preparation of the TCRbeta library was carried out with unique molecular identifiers. Using its own MiXCR run on the PCR reads, TCRdb lists one record per CDR3 protein. Of under 20,000 distinct CDR3 sequences in the sample, 10% to 15% were seen once. This sample comprised PBMCs, mostly from graft donor cells, obtained 60 days after TCRalphabeta/CD19-depleted stem cell transplant. This chain links TRBV12-3 or TRBV12-4 with TRBJ2-1, with 8 nucleotides matching TRBD2. The sequence was collected from a female patient aged 2-10 years who had a stem cell transplant for congenital amegakaryocytic thrombocytopenia, so the T cells may come from the graft donor. CDR3 in amino acids: CASSSTAGVLHNEQFF. The CDR3, as DNA: TGTGCCAGCAGTTCCACAGCGGGAGTCCTCCACAATGAGCAGTTCTTC.